The T cell receptor (beta chain) under discussion was sequenced for a study of patients and donors after allogeneic stem cell transplantation (dated by TCRdb to about 2020). The library was produced with RT-PCR. The sample was run on a NextSeq 550. Through fastp at Q25 and MiXCR, TCRdb rebuilt clones from the public reads, retaining in-frame beta chains. Identical CDR3 protein sequences are pooled into one entry, listed with their most common genes and DNA. The sample data list a few hundred thousand distinct CDR3 sequences, and roughly 13% of these were observed just once. The ten largest clones take up around 10% of the sample. In this sample, this clonotype turned up a few times. Its specific antigen is unknown. No base qualities exist here, and no much larger clone lies one base off it. V and J lose 3 bases and 10 bases, and a span of 9 bases separates them. The CDR3 contains 11 residues, cysteine and phenylalanine counted. The DNA shown is the 33-base CDR3, in frame from base 1.

Sequencing input: blood, either unsorted or a sorted T cell fraction (not recorded which). The chain is made from TRBV12-3 or TRBV12-4 and TRBJ1-1; the best D guess is TRBD1, with 6 bases matching. The TCR sequence derives from a human donor who was either an allogeneic HSCT recipient or a stem cell or donor lymphocyte infusion donor (not recorded which). It is not recorded whose cells these are; they may come from a transplant donor. The CDR3 loop reads CASSFGGGAFF. The nucleotide sequence reads as follows: TGTGCCAGCAGTTTTGGAGGGGGAGCTTTCTTT.